This T cell receptor (beta chain) was found in a study of CD4 T cells in relation to SARS-CoV-2 and coronaviruses. Study summary: After 10 days of antigen culture, PBMC TCR beta CDR3s were sequenced. The negative reference was HIV-1 Nef peptide pool or peptide-free culture.

Method: immunoSEQ multiplex PCR; TCRdb's copy keeps in-frame clones and lacks some. The sample records roughly 15,000 clones, 79% being singletons. On this clone: No antigen is known for it.

CD4+ T cells from unexposed donors were obtained before the COVID-19 pandemic (2011-2018). The cells were cultured for 10 days before CD4+ T cells were isolated. Germline values: CDR1 MGHDK, CDR2 SYGVNS. CDR3 length equals 12 residues. Between the trimmed V and J ends, which lost 11 bases and 0 bases, there was a span of 8 bases. This chain joins TRBV25-1 and TRBJ1-3, with D unclear. The sequencing sample was made of CD4+ T cells from PBMCs, cultured in vitro. The clonotype originates from a human donor in good health. CDR3 DNA: TGTGCCTACTCAGACTCTGGAAACACCATATATTTT. It is translated as CAYSDSGNTIYF. Drawing the rest from reference TRBV25-1 and TRBJ1-3, the complete variable domain is EADIYQTPRYLVIGTGKKITLECSQTMGHDKMYWYQQDPGMELHLIHYSYGVNSTEKGDLSSESTVSRIRTEHFPLTLESARPSHTSQYLCAYSDSGNTIYFGEGSWLTVV.